Below, 29 T cell receptor beta chains from the same sample are listed, as sequenced in a study of T cells in women clearing cervical HPV infection. Clones were read by immunoSEQ multiplex PCR, and TCRdb kept only the in-frame ones, dropping some. The sample table includes over 15,000 clones. The sample comprised blood buffy coat. These receptors were collected from a woman aged 18 to 75 with a cervical HPV16 infection that either progressed to CIN3+ or cleared (not recorded which).

Details on this clone: Read coverage stops 3 residues before the CDR3 terminus; the germline J gene supplies the remainder. This chain connects TRBV10-3 to TRBJ1-5; D possibly corresponds to TRBD1 (5 bases). Deletions cut 10 bases from V and 6 bases from J, with 13 bases between. The germline CDR1 and CDR2 sequences are ENHRY and SYGVKD. This CDR3 comprises 12 residues. CDR3 amino acids: CATGGETQPQHF. Incomplete CDR3 DNA: TGTGCCACCGGGGGGGAGACTCAGCCC.

Worth noting for this clone: The read halts 3 residues ahead of the CDR3 end, with the missing end drawn from the germline J gene. V gene TRBV6-2 or TRBV6-3 combines with J gene TRBJ2-4, with 12 bases identical to TRBD2. The CDR3 has 17 residues. Germline V gene lookup returns CDR1 MNHEY and CDR2 SVGEGT. Trimming at V came to 2 bases and at J to 2 bases, leaving 4 bases not matched to a gene. CDR3 bases read: TGTGCCAGCAGTTACGCGCTAGCGGGAGGGCCCAAAAACATT. This translates into CASSYALAGGPKNI. The full-length CDR3 reads as CASSYALAGGPKNIQYF.

About this clone: The CDR3 end is not reached by the read, which stops 3 residues before it; the germline J gene fills it in. The chain joins TRBV18 to TRBJ2-7; no definite D call. Germline CDR1 reads KGHSH; CDR2 reads LQKENI. This CDR3 is built from 13 residues. V was clipped by 3 bases and J by 5 bases, with 11 bases between them. CDR3 DNA (partial): TGTGCCAGCTCACCGGGCAGGATGGACGAG. It codes for CASSPGRMDE. The entire CDR3 is CASSPGRMDEQYF.

Concerning this clone itself: Sequencing ends 3 residues short of the CDR3 end; the germline J gene provides the rest. The genes are TRBV6-1 and TRBJ2-2; tentative D call: TRBD1 (6 bases). The CDR3 totals 15 residues. The germline V gene encodes CDR1 MNHNS and CDR2 SASEGT. This chain's CDR3 is CASSALGQGDEKLFF. The CDR3 DNA, read in part, is TGTGCCAGCAGTGCCCTGGGACAAGGAGATGAAAAG.

Comments on this clone: With the read ending 3 residues before the CDR3 end, the germline J gene is used to fill in that end. V is TRBV20-1 and J is TRBJ2-7; 12 bases fit TRBD1. Losses at the gene ends were 0 bases for V and 4 bases for J; bases not matched to a gene: 4. The germline CDR1 and CDR2 sequences are DFQATT and SNEGSKA (reference sequence). This CDR3 spans 15 amino acids. The sequenced CDR3 bases are TGCAGTGCTAGAGATCAGGGACAGGGGGCTTACGAG. As protein: CSARDQGQGAYE. The entire CDR3 protein is CSARDQGQGAYEQYF.

As for this clone: The observed sequence ends 3 residues before the CDR3 terminus, with the missing tail filled in from the germline J gene. The chain uses TRBV5-1 and TRBJ2-3; 12 bases map to TRBD2. J gave up 5 bases and V 0 bases, and 10 bases lay outside the gene matches. This CDR3 has 18 amino acids. CDR1 and CDR2 from the germline V gene are SGHRS and YFSETQ. The CDR3 is CASSLGILAGGRIDTQYF. The sequenced part of the CDR3 DNA is TGCGCCAGCAGCTTGGGTATACTAGCGGGGGGCCGTATAGATACG.

Points on this clone: The sequence runs out 3 residues before the end of the CDR3; the remainder is reconstructed from the germline J gene. The chain uses TRBV4-2 and TRBJ1-1; D is uncertain. V was cut by 0 bases and J by 0 bases, with 14 bases left in between. The CDR3 consists of 17 residues. Germline V gene lookup returns CDR1 LGHNA and CDR2 YNFKEQ. The DNA read from the CDR3 is TGTGCCAGCAGCCAAGACCCTTCCGCGGCCTTGAACACTGAA. This gives the protein CASSQDPSAALNTE. The whole CDR3 reads CASSQDPSAALNTEAFF.

Remarks on this clone: With the read ending 3 residues before the CDR3 end, the germline J gene is used to fill in that end. The J gene is TRBJ1-6, the V gene TRBV2; perhaps TRBD1 as D (5 bases). This CDR3 has 13 residues. V lost 10 bases and J 9 bases, leaving 16 bases between the germline ends. Germline CDR1 and CDR2: SNHLY and FYNNEI. Partial CDR3 DNA: TGTGCCACCGCAAGGGGTATAGGTTCACCC. The encoded protein is CATARGIGSP. The whole CDR3 region reads CATARGIGSPLHF.

With regard to this clone: The read gets to within 3 residues of the CDR3 end, and the germline J gene fills in the rest. The V gene is TRBV7-9, the J gene TRBJ2-3; weak D call: TRBD2 (7 bases). Per germline, CDR1 SEHNR and CDR2 FQNEAQ (reference sequence). The CDR3 runs to 13 residues. The CDR3 region is CASSLRGGETQYF. The DNA read from the CDR3 is TGTGCCAGCAGCTTAAGGGGGGGAGAGACG. The full variable domain, with the rest looked up from reference TRBV7-9 and TRBJ2-3, is DTGVSQNPRHKITKRGQNVTFRCDPISEHNRLYWYRQTLGQGPEFLTYFQNEAQLEKSRLLSDRFSAERPKGSFSTLEIQRTEQGDSAMYLCASSLRGGETQYFGPGTRLTVL.

Partial CDR3 DNA: TGTGCCAGCAGCTTGAGACAGGAAGCTAACTATGGT. Translated: CASSLRQEANYG. The complete CDR3 sequence is CASSLRQEANYGQYF. The chain couples TRBV7-3 to TRBJ2-4; tentative D call: TRBD1 (6 bases). The CDR3 end is not reached by the read, which stops 3 residues before it; the germline J gene fills it in. This CDR3 contains 15 residues. From germline, CDR1 is SGHTA and CDR2 FQGTGA.

With respect to this clone: The read comes to an end 3 residues before the CDR3 does, leaving the germline J gene to fill in the end. This chain connects TRBV27 to TRBJ2-5, with D possibly being TRBD1 (6 bases). Per germline, CDR1 MNHEY and CDR2 SMNVEV (reference sequence). CDR3 length: 14 amino acids. Trimming removed 4 bases at V and 4 bases at J, with 13 bases between. The CDR3 region is CASSSPGQLETQYF. Incomplete CDR3 DNA: TGTGCCAGCAGTTCCCCAGGACAGTTAGAGACC.

Points on this clone: The read comes to an end 3 residues before the CDR3 does, leaving the germline J gene to fill in the end. V is TRBV7-2 and J is TRBJ1-2; no clear D. CDR3 size: 15 residues. CDR1 and CDR2 from the germline V gene are SGHTA and FQGNSA. CDR3 DNA (partial): TGTGCCAGCAGCTACACCAGACTAGCAGTCGATGAC. It specifies CASSYTRLAVDD. The whole CDR3 protein is CASSYTRLAVDDYTF.

With regard to this clone: From the germline J gene comes the end of the CDR3, since the read stops 3 residues before it. The chain has TRBV7-2 and TRBJ1-1; TRBD1 might be the D (5 bases). CDR3 length: 13 residues. V gave up 5 bases and J gave up 1 base, with 8 bases separating them. Germline CDR1 SGHTA, CDR2 FQGNSA. CDR3 bases read: TGTGCCAGCAGCCGAACAGGGAACACTGAA. Its protein is CASSRTGNTE. The entire CDR3 is CASSRTGNTEAFF.

As for this clone: The read is 3 residues too short to cover the CDR3 end, so that end is filled in from the germline J gene. The chain recombines TRBV6-2 or TRBV6-3 with TRBJ2-7, with D perhaps TRBD1 (6 bases). From germline, CDR1 is MNHEY and CDR2 SVGEGT. The V and J ends lost 7 bases and 4 bases respectively, with 11 bases between them. CDR3 length equals 12 residues. The CDR3 loop is CASTITGYEQYF. CDR3 DNA (partial): TGTGCCAGCACAATTACAGGGTACGAG.

Regarding this clone: The CDR3 extends 3 residues past the end of the read, so its final part is completed from the germline J gene. V gene TRBV20-1 combines with J gene TRBJ2-2; no clear D gene. Trimming shortened V by 3 bases and J by 4 bases, and 9 bases separated the two germline ends. The CDR3 loop spans 13 amino acids. Germline V gene lookup returns CDR1 DFQATT and CDR2 SNEGSKA (reference sequence). CDR3 loop: CSASVPSTGELFF. The CDR3 DNA, read in part, is TGCAGTGCTAGCGTCCCTTCCACCGGGGAG.

Concerning this clone: The observed sequence ends 3 residues before the CDR3 terminus, with the missing tail filled in from the germline J gene. The genes are TRBV20-1 and TRBJ2-7; D is possibly TRBD1 or TRBD2 (5 bases each). Germline V gene sequence: CDR1 DFQATT, CDR2 SNEGSKA (reference sequence). The CDR3 covers 14 residues. V was shortened by 3 bases and J by 0 bases, with 12 bases between the two germline ends. CDR3 sequence reads: CSASRRGASYEQYF. The CDR3 DNA, read in part, is TGCAGTGCTAGCCGTAGAGGGGCCTCCTACGAG.

As concerns this clone: The read halts 3 residues ahead of the CDR3 end, with the missing end drawn from the germline J gene. The chain has TRBV5-4 and TRBJ2-3; 8 nucleotides line up with TRBD2. Trimming removed 2 bases from V and 4 bases from J; junction bases left unmatched: 9. Germline CDR1 reads SGHNT; CDR2 reads YYREEE (reference sequence). CDR3 length: 16 amino acids. The covered CDR3 bases are TGTGCCAGCAGCTTAGTACCGGGACTAGGCGCAGATACG. It is translated as CASSLVPGLGADT. The full CDR3 is CASSLVPGLGADTQYF.

Details on this clone: Coverage ceases 3 residues before the CDR3 finishes, and the germline J gene fills in the end. The V and J genes are TRBV18 and TRBJ1-1; no definite D call. Germline V lookup: CDR1 KGHSH, CDR2 LQKENI. The CDR3 has 12 residues. Partial CDR3 DNA: TGTGCCAGCTCACCAGAGTTAGCGAGA. It specifies CASSPELAR. The entire CDR3 protein reads CASSPELARAFF.

As concerns this clone: The CDR3 extends 3 residues past the end of the read, so its final part is completed from the germline J gene. The chain is built from TRBV11-3 and TRBJ2-3, with D possibly matching TRBD2 (6 bases). The CDR3 is 14 amino acids. CDR1 and CDR2 (germline): SGHNT, YENEEA. The part of the CDR3 DNA that was read is TGTGCCAGCAGCTTAGATGGACCGGGGGAGACG. It yields the protein CASSLDGPGET. The full CDR3 reads CASSLDGPGETQYF.

As regards this clone: The sequenced fragment ends 3 residues before the CDR3 boundary, so the rest is inferred from the germline J gene. The rearrangement links TRBV6-2 or TRBV6-3 to TRBJ1-2; 7 bases map to TRBD1. The CDR3 runs to 16 residues. Germline V gene data show CDR1 as MNHEY and CDR2 as SVGEGT. The CDR3 sequence: CASSPYWSTGSRGYTF. The DNA read from the CDR3 is TGTGCCAGCAGTCCTTACTGGTCGACAGGGTCGAGGGGC.

About this clone itself: The CDR3 goes on 3 residues after the read ends, and that part is filled in from the germline J gene. The chain joins TRBV7-9 to TRBJ2-2; the D gene is possibly TRBD1 (5 bases). The CDR3 totals 14 residues. Per germline, CDR1 SEHNR and CDR2 FQNEAQ (reference sequence). This CDR3 is CASSYSSGANVLFF. CDR3 DNA, as far as it was read: TGTGCCAGCAGCTATAGCTCTGGGGCCAACGTG.

Comments on this clone: The read ends 3 residues before the CDR3 terminus; that terminus is restored from the germline J gene. The chain joins TRBV18 to TRBJ1-2; 8 bases agree with TRBD1. There are 14 residues in the CDR3. The junction had 9 bases not matched to a gene; V was cut back by 6 bases and J by 6 bases. Germline lookup yields CDR1 KGHSH and CDR2 LQKENI. The CDR3 is CASSMGQAVHGYTF. The covered CDR3 bases are TGTGCCAGCTCTATGGGACAGGCCGTTCATGGC.

Turning to this clone: The sequenced fragment ends 3 residues before the CDR3 boundary, so the rest is inferred from the germline J gene. The V call is TRBV20-1, the J call TRBJ1-6; TRBD1 aligns across 8 bases. The V gene end was trimmed by 1 base and the J gene end by 7 bases; junction bases not matched to a gene: 12. From germline, CDR1 is DFQATT and CDR2 SNEGSKA (reference sequence). This CDR3 has 17 residues. Here the CDR3 reads CSARGGQGRSRNSPLHF. The CDR3 bases that were read are TGCAGTGCTAGAGGTGGACAGGGTAGGAGTAGGAATTCACCC.

Concerning this clone itself: The DNA ends 3 residues before the CDR3 does, and the rest of the CDR3 is filled in from the germline J gene. The V gene is TRBV7-2, the J gene TRBJ2-3; no firm D call. The CDR3 has 15 residues. The V and J ends lost 4 bases and 4 bases respectively, with 15 bases between them. Germline V CDR1 and CDR2: SGHTA, FQGNSA. CDR3: CASSSKQSSADTQYF. The part of the CDR3 DNA that was read is TGTGCCAGCAGCTCAAAACAGAGTTCCGCAGATACG.

Notes on this clone: The CDR3 end lies 3 residues beyond the end of the read and is filled in from the germline J gene. The V gene is TRBV5-1, the J gene TRBJ1-1; D uncertain. Germline V gives CDR1 SGHRS, CDR2 YFSETQ. The CDR3 has 13 amino acids. The sequenced part of the CDR3 DNA is TGCGCCAGCACCAACACCGACGAGGGTAAA. It specifies CASTNTDEGK. The whole CDR3 sequence is CASTNTDEGKAFF.

With respect to this clone: Coverage ceases 3 residues before the CDR3 finishes, and the germline J gene fills in the end. The chain carries TRBV18 and TRBJ2-2, with D maybe TRBD1 (6 bases). Trimming took off 4 bases at V and 2 bases at J, with 8 bases between the two ends. The CDR3 length is 14 residues. CDR1 is KGHSH, CDR2 LQKENI, per germline. The CDR3 here is CASSQDRNTGELFF. The DNA read from the CDR3 is TGTGCCAGCTCACAGGACAGAAACACCGGGGAG.

In the case of this clone: The read ends 3 residues shy of where the CDR3 ends; the end is completed using the germline J gene. The chain couples TRBV7-2 to TRBJ1-2; D may be TRBD1 (5 bases). Trimming took 4 bases from V and 7 from J, leaving 13 bases between them. This CDR3 contains 13 residues. Germline CDR1 SGHTA, CDR2 FQGNSA. The CDR3 DNA, read in part, is TGTGCCAGCAGCTCTGGGGGGGTTCGTGGC. This encodes CASSSGGVRG. The CDR3 in full is CASSSGGVRGYTF.

About this clone: The DNA ends 3 residues before the CDR3 does, and the rest of the CDR3 is filled in from the germline J gene. This chain uses TRBV7-2 with TRBJ1-1, with no clear D. Germline CDR1 and CDR2: SGHTA and FQGNSA. The CDR3 covers 15 residues. The CDR3 region is CASSLVTATNEKAFF. The CDR3 DNA, read in part, is TGTGCCAGCAGCTTAGTGACGGCAACTAATGAAAAA.

To note about this clone: The observed sequence ends 3 residues before the CDR3 terminus, with the missing tail filled in from the germline J gene. The chain couples TRBV5-1 to TRBJ2-7; D is unclear. Trimming pared 4 bases from V and 4 bases from J, leaving 15 bases between. This CDR3 is 14 amino acids long. Germline CDR1 reads SGHRS; CDR2 reads YFSETQ. This chain's CDR3 is CASSVNPPTYEQYF. Partial CDR3 DNA: TGCGCCAGCAGCGTAAATCCTCCGACTTACGAG.